This entry describes one T cell receptor beta chain. Time point noted: late sampling 161 to 241 days after vaccination in a few convalescent patients. TCRdb reprocessed the PCR reads with MiXCR, giving one entry per CDR3 protein. Among some 33,000 distinct CDR3 sequences listed, more than 35% were seen once. CDR1 and CDR2 (germline): MNHEY, SVGEGT. Trimming removed 2 bases at V and 2 bases at J, with 12 bases between. This CDR3 has 15 amino acids. These data belong to a study of vaccination and CD4 T cells after COVID-19. The rearrangement joins TRBV6-2 or TRBV6-3 to TRBJ2-5, with TRBD2 as a possible D gene (6 bases). The TCR sequence derives from a human donor who had recovered from COVID-19. The sequencing here drew on CD4+ T cells from blood, taken about 7 months after SARS-CoV-2 vaccination. The CDR3: CASSYPGREQETQYF. The CDR3 nucleotides read TGTGCCAGCAGTTACCCCGGACGGGAGCAAGAGACCCAGTACTTC.